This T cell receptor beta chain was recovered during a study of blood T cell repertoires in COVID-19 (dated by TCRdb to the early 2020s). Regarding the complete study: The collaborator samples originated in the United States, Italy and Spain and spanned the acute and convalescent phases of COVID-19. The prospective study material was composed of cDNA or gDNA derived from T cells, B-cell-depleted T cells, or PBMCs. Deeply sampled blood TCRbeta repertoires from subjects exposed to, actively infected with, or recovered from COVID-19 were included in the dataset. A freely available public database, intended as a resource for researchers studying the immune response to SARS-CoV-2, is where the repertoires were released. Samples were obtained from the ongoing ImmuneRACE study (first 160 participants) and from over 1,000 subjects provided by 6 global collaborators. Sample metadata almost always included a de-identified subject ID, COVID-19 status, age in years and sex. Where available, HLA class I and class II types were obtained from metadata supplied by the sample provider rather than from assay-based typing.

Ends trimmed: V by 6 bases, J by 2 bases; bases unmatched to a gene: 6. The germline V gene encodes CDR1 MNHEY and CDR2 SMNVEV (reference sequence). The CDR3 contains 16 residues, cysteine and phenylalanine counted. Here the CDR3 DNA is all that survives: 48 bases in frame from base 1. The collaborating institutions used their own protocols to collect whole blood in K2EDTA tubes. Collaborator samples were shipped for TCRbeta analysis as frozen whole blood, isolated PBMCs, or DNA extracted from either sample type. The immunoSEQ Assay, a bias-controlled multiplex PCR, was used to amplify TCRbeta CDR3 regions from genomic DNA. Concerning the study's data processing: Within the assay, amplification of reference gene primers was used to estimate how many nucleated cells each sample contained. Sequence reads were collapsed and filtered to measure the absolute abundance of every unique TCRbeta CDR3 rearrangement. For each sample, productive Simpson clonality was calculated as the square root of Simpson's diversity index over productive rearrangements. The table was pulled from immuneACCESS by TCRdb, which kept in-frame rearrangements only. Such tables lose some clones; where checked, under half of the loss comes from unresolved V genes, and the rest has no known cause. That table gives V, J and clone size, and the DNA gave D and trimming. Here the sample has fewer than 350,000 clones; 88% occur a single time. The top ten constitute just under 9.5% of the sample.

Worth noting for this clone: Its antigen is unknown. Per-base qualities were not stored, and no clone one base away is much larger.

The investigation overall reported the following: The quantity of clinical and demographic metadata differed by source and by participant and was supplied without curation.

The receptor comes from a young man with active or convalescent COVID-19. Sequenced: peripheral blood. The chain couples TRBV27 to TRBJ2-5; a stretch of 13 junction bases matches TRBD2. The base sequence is TGTGCCAGCAGGACACTAGCGGGGGGGCCACAAGAGACCCAGTACTTC. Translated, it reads CASRTLAGGPQETQYF.